This paragraph reports one TCR beta chain. Its antigen is unknown. The V gene end was trimmed by 5 bases and the J gene end by 4 bases; junction bases not matched to a gene: 11. Germline V gene lookup returns CDR1 SGHTA and CDR2 FQGNSA. CDR3 length: 16 residues. Authors' processing steps: After removing out-of-frame reads, 2 million to 2.5 million distinct TCRbeta sequences remained. Repertoires were generated with immunoSEQ multiplex PCR, while TCRdb's copy carries only in-frame clones and drops some. That table gives V, J and clone size, and the DNA gave D and trimming. The sample includes about 92,000 clones, over 70% seen only once; the top ten take about 3.6%. The sort gate was single viable CD3+CD4+CD8-CD45RO+ cells for memory CD4+ T cells. The data are from a study of memory CD4+ T cells and cytomegalovirus serostatus. Study-wide results and limits: CMV serostatus prediction reached median AUC roughly 0.95, or 0.91 with US-trained model. About 40% of the roughly 150 known CMV-associated TCRbeta sequences appeared in CD4+ memory.

This rearrangement joins TRBV7-2 to TRBJ2-3; 8 bases agree with TRBD2. Sequencing was performed on memory CD4+ T cells from blood. The clonotype comes from an adult in good health and CMV-seropositive. The CDR3 here is CASSRRAGGRADTQYF. The CDR3 nucleotides read TGTGCCAGCAGCCGACGGGCGGGAGGTCGGGCAGATACGCAGTATTTT.